This TCR beta chain stems from a study of beta chain features in type 1 diabetes. General study results and limits: When cDNA is sequenced, cells with high TCR expression could be over-represented. It was among patients, rather than healthy donors, that naive, central memory and Treg TCRB repertoires appeared more similar. A moderate, significant TCRB CDR3 shortening appeared in type 1 diabetes across four CD4+ subsets.

Points on this clone: Its target is not known. This CDR3 is also generated by other DNA sequences in the sample.

The investigators reverse transcribed all of the isolated RNA, so they sequenced expressed TCRB transcripts. Generated by immunoSEQ multiplex PCR, the TCRdb table keeps only in-frame clones and is missing some. Found here are hundreds of thousands of clones, over 11% of them singletons; the top ten hold approximately 0.043%. Germline loops: CDR1 SGDLS, CDR2 YYNGEE. V was trimmed by 2 bases and J by 6 bases, leaving 7 bases between them. This CDR3 spans 12 amino acids. Averaging approximately 0.11 L, one heparinised blood draw was given by each donor. Material for sequencing was naive CD4+ T cells from blood. This sequence was found in a man between 18 and 35 years old with type 1 diabetes. The chain couples TRBV9 to TRBJ2-3; D gene uncertain. The CDR3 DNA reads TGTGCCAGCAGCGTGTCACTGGATACGCAGTATTTT. Protein product: CASSVSLDTQYF.